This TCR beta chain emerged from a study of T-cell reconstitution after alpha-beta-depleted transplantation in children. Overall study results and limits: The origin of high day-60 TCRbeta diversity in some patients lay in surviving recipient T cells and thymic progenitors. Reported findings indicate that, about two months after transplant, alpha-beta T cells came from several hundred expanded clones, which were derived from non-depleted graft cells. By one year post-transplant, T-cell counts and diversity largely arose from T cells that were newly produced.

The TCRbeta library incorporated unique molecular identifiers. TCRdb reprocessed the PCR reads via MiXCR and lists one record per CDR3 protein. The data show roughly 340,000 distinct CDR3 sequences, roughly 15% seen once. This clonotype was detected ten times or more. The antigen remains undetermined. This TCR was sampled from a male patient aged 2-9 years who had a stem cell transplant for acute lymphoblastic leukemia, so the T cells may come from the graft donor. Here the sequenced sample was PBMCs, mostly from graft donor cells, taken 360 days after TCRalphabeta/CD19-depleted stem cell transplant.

The CDR3 sequence: CASSYSGFGDEAFF. Here the CDR3 DNA reads TGTGCCAGCAGTTACAGCGGATTTGGGGATGAAGCTTTCTTT. This chain connects TRBV6-5 to TRBJ1-1; D is unresolved. V was shortened by 2 bases and J by 7 bases, with 14 bases between the two germline ends. In germline, CDR1 is MNHEY, CDR2 SVGAGI. This CDR3 has 14 amino acids.